The sequence of this T cell receptor beta chain was determined in a study of Graves' ophthalmopathy and Graves' hyperthyroidism. As for the study in general: Peripheral blood sampling occurred at initial diagnosis, before any treatment. General observations from the study: Using 13 signatures, a model distinguished ophthalmopathy from stable hyperthyroidism, reaching around 90% sensitivity and over 65% specificity.

Trimming left V 2 bases short and J 4 bases short, with 9 bases between. In germline, CDR1 is SGHRS, CDR2 YFSETQ. This CDR3 is 13 amino acids long. Amplification of the TCR beta CDR3 regions used RNA transcripts (as template). A first-round RT-PCR used HTBI primers, followed by a second-round multiplex PCR. TCRdb ran MiXCR on the multiplex PCR reads and lists one entry per CDR3 protein. This sample carries a few hundred thousand distinct CDR3 sequences, about 16% of them seen once, and the ten largest clones take around 7%. In this sample, this clonotype turned up many times. No antigen is known for it. The authors enrolled newly diagnosed hyperthyroidism patients aged 18 to 65 with under 2 months' duration. Pregnant or lactating patients and those with other autoimmune diseases or uncontrolled infections were excluded.

Sequences were obtained from peripheral blood. The genes are TRBV5-1 and TRBJ1-2; D is possibly TRBD1 (6 bases). This clonotype was sampled from a woman aged 18 to 35 with stable Graves' hyperthyroidism. This CDR3 is CASSFSQGYGYTF. As DNA, the CDR3 is TGCGCCAGCAGCTTCTCACAGGGCTATGGCTACACCTTC.